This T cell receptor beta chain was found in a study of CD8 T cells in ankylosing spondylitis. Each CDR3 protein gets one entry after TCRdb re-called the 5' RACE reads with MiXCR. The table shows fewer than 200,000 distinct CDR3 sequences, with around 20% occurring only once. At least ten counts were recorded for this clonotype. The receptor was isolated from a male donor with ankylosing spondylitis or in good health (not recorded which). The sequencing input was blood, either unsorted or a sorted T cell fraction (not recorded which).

CDR3 amino acids: CASSPITRDRGDGYTF. For the CDR3, the DNA is TGCGCCAGCAGCCCTATAACCCGGGACAGGGGCGATGGCTACACCTTC. V and J are TRBV5-1 and TRBJ1-2; 10 nucleotides align to TRBD1. CDR1 and CDR2 (germline): SGHRS, YFSETQ. The J segment lost 6 bases and the V segment lost 4 bases, leaving 12 bases of the junction unmatched. This CDR3 is 16 amino acids long.